This T cell receptor beta chain was profiled in a study of early T cells in non-severe SARS-CoV-2 infection. This CDR3 has 17 residues. Germline V gene lookup returns CDR1 SGHTA and CDR2 FQGNSA. Trimming cost V 0 bases and J 0 bases; bases outside gene matches: 2. A word on this clonotype: Its antigen is not known.

General study points: In VDJdb matching, anti-spike CD8 responses were favored while private and CD4 specificities went missing.

TCRdb called the 5' RACE reads again in MiXCR, with one record for every CDR3 protein. The data contain about 80,000 distinct CDR3 sequences, approximately 12% of them singletons. This rearrangement joins TRBV7-2 to TRBJ2-3; 11 nucleotides align to TRBD2. This TCR was recovered from an adult who was a healthcare worker with PCR-confirmed SARS-CoV-2 infection or an uninfected control (not recorded which). Material for sequencing was whole blood. In DNA form, the CDR3 reads TGTGCCAGCAGCTTAGCGGGACTAGCGGTTAGCACAGATACGCAGTATTTT. Protein sequence: CASSLAGLAVSTDTQYF.